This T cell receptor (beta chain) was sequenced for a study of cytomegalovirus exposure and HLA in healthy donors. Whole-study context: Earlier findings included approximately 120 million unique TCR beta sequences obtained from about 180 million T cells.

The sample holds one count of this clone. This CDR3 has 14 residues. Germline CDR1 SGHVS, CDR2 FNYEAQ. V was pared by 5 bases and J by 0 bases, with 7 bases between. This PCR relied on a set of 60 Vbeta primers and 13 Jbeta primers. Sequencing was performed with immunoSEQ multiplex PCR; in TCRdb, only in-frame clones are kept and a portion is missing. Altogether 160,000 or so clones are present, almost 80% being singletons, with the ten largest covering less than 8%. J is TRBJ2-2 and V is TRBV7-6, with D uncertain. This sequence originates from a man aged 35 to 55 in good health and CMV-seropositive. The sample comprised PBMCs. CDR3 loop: CASSKLANTGELFF. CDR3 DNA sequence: TGTGCCAGCAGCAAGCTAGCGAACACCGGGGAGCTGTTTTTT.